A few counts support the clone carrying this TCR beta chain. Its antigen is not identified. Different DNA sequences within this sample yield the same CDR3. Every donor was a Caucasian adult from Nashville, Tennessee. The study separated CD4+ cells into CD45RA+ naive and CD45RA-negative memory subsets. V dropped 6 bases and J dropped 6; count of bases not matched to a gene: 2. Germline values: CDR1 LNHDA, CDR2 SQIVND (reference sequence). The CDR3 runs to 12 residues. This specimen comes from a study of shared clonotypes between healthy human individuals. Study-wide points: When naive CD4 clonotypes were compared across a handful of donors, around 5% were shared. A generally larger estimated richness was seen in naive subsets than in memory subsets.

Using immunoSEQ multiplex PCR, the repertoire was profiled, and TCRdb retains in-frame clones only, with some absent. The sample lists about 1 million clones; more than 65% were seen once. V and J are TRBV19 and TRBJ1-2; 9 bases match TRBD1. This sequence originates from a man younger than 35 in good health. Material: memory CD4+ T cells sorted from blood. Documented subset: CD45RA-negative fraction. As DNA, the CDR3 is TGTGCCAGTAGCCGACAGGGGGATGGCTACACCTTC. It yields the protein CASSRQGDGYTF. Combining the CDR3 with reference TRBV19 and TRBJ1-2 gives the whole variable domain DGGITQSPKYLFRKEGQNVTLSCEQNLNHDAMYWYRQDPGQGLRLIYYSQIVNDFQKGDIAEGYSVSREKKESFPLTVTSAQKNPTAFYLCASSRQGDGYTFGSGTRLTVV.